One sample yielded the 10 T cell receptor beta chains listed below, sequenced in a study of CD8 T cells in Susac syndrome. The RNA input was about 0.5 to 1 ug, and it was reverse transcribed with random hexamers. TCRdb re-called the immunoSEQ multiplex PCR reads through MiXCR, storing one row per CDR3 protein. Counted here are about 200,000 distinct CDR3 sequences, about 95% occurring once; the ten biggest clones make up 0.095% to 0.12%. Sequenced input: CD4+ T cells from PBMCs. The receptors here all came from a human donor in good health.

The rearrangement joins TRBV15 to TRBJ2-5; no firm D call. The CDR3 is 15 residues long. Looked up from germline, CDR1 is LNHNV and CDR2 is YYDKDF (reference sequence). Trimming pared 0 bases from V and 2 bases from J, leaving 10 bases between. CDR3 in DNA: TGTGCCACCAGCAGAGATAGAGCCCGACAAGAGACCCAGTACTTC. It translates to CATSRDRARQETQYF.

The CDR3 sequence is CASTMWGDQPQHF. The CDR3 DNA reads as TGTGCCAGTACCATGTGGGGGGATCAGCCCCAGCATTTT. This chain links TRBV19 with TRBJ1-5; TRBD1 is a possible D gene (5 bases). V lost 7 bases to trimming and J lost 5 bases, with 12 bases between them. From germline, CDR1 is LNHDA and CDR2 SQIVND (reference sequence). This CDR3 region has 13 residues.

The chain combines TRBV30 with TRBJ1-5; no clear D gene. CDR1 and CDR2 from the germline V gene are GTSNPN and SVGIG (reference sequence). The V gene lost 4 bases and the J gene lost 5 bases, with 12 bases spanning the gap. There are 13 residues in the CDR3. CDR3 coding DNA: TGTGCCTGGACTGACGTCCCGGATCAGCCCCAGCATTTT. Its translation: CAWTDVPDQPQHF.

The gene calls are TRBV5-4 and TRBJ1-1; possibly TRBD1 for D (6 bases). The V gene's germline CDR1 is SGHNT and CDR2 YYREEE (reference sequence). This CDR3 is 15 amino acids long. V dropped 4 bases and J dropped 3 bases, with 16 bases sitting between them. The CDR3 sequence: CASSLQTGLDTEAFF. CDR3 sequence (DNA): TGTGCCAGCAGCCTCCAAACAGGGTTGGACACTGAAGCTTTCTTT. Variable domain in full (rest from reference TRBV5-4 and TRBJ1-1): ETGVTQSPTHLIKTRGQQVTLRCSSQSGHNTVSWYQQALGQGPQFIFQYYREEENGRGNFPPRFSGLQFPNYSSELNVNALELDDSALYLCASSLQTGLDTEAFFGQGTRLTVV.

The gene calls are TRBV12-3 or TRBV12-4 and TRBJ2-5; 9 nucleotides line up with TRBD2. The trim removed 6 bases at V and 4 bases at J, leaving 6 bases unmatched. The CDR3 runs 14 residues. The CDR3 DNA follows: TGTGCCAGCAGCCCCGCGGGGGGGGCAGAGACCCAGTACTTC. It is translated as CASSPAGGAETQYF.

The genes are TRBV29-1 and TRBJ2-7; TRBD1 might be the D (6 bases). Germline V CDR1 and CDR2: SQVTM, ANQGSEA. There are 14 residues in the CDR3. Trimming removed 5 bases from V and 2 bases from J, with 16 bases in between. The CDR3 region is CSVYTGLTTYEQYF. In DNA, the CDR3 is TGCAGCGTTTATACAGGGTTAACCACCTACGAGCAGTACTTC.

This clonotype has only one observation. The V call is TRBV3-1, the J call TRBJ2-1; no clear D gene. There are 13 residues in the CDR3. Germline lookup yields CDR1 LGHDT and CDR2 YNNKEL (reference sequence). V was shortened by 1 base and J by 10 bases, with 11 bases between the two germline ends. Here the CDR3 reads CASSQGQHREQFF. The CDR3 DNA sequence: TGTGCCAGCAGCCAAGGCCAACATAGGGAGCAGTTCTTC.

The chain employs TRBV10-3 and TRBJ2-6; D unresolved. There are 14 residues in the CDR3. Per the germline V gene, CDR1 is ENHRY and CDR2 is SYGVKD. V was cut by 8 bases and J by 0 bases, with 8 bases left in between. CDR3 coding DNA: TGTGCCATCCCCGGAGACTCTGGGGCCAACGTCCTGACTTTC. It translates to CAIPGDSGANVLTF.

The CDR3: CASSENPGRTEAFF. The CDR3, as DNA: TGTGCCAGCAGTGAGAACCCAGGGCGAACTGAAGCTTTCTTT. V is TRBV25-1 and J is TRBJ1-1; tentative D call: TRBD1 (5 bases). The CDR3 consists of 14 residues. Germline V gene sequence: CDR1 MGHDK, CDR2 SYGVNS. V lost 3 bases, J lost 5 bases, and 13 bases lay in between.

This rearrangement joins TRBV7-9 to TRBJ1-5; TRBD1 is a possible D gene (6 bases). Trimming removed 4 bases at V and 7 bases at J, with 14 bases between. Germline V lookup: CDR1 SEHNR, CDR2 FQNEAQ (reference sequence). The CDR3 spans 14 residues. The CDR3 nucleotides read TGTGCCAGCAGCTCAACAGGGAGCGAACAGCCCCAGCATTTT. It translates to CASSSTGSEQPQHF.